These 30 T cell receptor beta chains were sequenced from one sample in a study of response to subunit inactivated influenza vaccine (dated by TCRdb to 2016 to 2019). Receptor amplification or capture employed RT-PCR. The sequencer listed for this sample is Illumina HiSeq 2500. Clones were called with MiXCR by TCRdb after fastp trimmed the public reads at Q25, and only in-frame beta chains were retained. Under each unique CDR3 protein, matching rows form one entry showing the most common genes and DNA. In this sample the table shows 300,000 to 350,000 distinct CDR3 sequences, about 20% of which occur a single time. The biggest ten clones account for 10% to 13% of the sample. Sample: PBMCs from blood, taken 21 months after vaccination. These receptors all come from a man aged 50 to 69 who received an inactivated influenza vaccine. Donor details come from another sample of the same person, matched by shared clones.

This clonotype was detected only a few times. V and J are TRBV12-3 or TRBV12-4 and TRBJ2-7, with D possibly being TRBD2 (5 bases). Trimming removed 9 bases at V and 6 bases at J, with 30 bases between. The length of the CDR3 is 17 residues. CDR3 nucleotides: TGTGCCAGAACCAGGAAGCGCCGGGAACCGACCCGTTCCGAGCAGTACTTC. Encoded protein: CARTRKRREPTRSEQYF.

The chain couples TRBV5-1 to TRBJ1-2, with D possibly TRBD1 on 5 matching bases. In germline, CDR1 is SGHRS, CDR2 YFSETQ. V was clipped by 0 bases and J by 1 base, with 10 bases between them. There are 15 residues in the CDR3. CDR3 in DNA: TGCGCCAGCAGCTTGGGGGACCGCAATAACTATGGCTACACCTTC. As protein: CASSLGDRNNYGYTF.

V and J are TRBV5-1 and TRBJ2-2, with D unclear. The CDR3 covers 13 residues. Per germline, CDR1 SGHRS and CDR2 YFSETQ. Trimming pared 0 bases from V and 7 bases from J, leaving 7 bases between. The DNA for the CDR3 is TGCGCCAGCAGCTTGGCCGGAGACGGGGAGCTGTTTTTT. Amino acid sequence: CASSLAGDGELFF.

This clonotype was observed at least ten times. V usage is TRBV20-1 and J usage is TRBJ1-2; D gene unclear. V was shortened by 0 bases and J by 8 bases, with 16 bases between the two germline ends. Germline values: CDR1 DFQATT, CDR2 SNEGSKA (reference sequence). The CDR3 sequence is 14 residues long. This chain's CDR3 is CSAREGSTTVGYTF. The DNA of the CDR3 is TGCAGTGCTAGAGAGGGTTCCACGACCGTCGGCTACACCTTC.

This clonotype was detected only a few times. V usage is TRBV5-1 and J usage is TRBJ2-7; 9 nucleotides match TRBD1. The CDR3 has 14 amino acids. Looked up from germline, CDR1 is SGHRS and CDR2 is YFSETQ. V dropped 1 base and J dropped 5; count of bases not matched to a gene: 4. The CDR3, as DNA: TGCGCCAGCAGCTTGTGGACAGGGGTCCACGAGCAGTACTTC. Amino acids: CASSLWTGVHEQYF.

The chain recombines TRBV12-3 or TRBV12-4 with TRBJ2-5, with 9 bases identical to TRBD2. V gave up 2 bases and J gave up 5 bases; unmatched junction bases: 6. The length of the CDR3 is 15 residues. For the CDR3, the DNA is TGTGCCAGCAGTTTACGGCTAGCGGGGCGGGAGACCCAGTACTTC. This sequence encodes CASSLRLAGRETQYF.

CDR3 loop: CASSRGLGQPQHF. DNA of the CDR3: TGCGCCAGCAGTAGGGGCCTTGGGCAGCCCCAGCATTTT. This chain connects TRBV4-3 to TRBJ1-5; D is possibly TRBD1 (5 bases). Germline-derived CDR1 and CDR2 are LGHNA and YSLEER. The CDR3 spans 13 residues. Trimming removed 6 bases from V and 7 bases from J, with 13 bases in between.

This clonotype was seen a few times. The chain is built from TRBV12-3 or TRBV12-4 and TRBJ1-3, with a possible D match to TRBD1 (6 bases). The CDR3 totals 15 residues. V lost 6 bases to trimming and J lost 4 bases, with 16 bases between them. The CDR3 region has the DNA TGTGCCAGCAGCCTCAGGGGAATATCGGGAAACACCATATATTTT. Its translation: CASSLRGISGNTIYF.

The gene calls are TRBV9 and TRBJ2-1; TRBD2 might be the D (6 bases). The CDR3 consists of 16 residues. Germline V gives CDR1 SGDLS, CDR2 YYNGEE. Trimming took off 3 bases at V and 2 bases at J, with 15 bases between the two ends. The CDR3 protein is CASSGRERAPYNEQFF. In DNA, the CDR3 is TGTGCCAGCAGCGGGAGAGAGCGGGCCCCCTACAATGAGCAGTTCTTC.

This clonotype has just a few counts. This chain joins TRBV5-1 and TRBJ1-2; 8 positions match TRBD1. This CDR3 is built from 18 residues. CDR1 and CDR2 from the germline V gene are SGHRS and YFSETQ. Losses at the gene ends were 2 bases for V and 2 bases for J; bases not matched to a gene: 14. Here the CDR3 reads CASSLTRTGRRQNYGYTF. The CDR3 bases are TGCGCCAGCAGCTTAACCCGGACAGGGAGAAGACAGAACTATGGCTACACCTTC.

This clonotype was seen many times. CDR3: CASSPIGRTRDTEAFF. DNA for the CDR3: TGCGCCAGCAGCCCAATTGGAAGGACTAGGGACACTGAAGCTTTCTTT. The chain links TRBV4-1 to TRBJ1-1; D not certain. Germline assignment: CDR1 MGHRA and CDR2 YSYEKL. The V end was cut by 4 bases, the J end by 3 bases, with 18 bases between. The CDR3 sequence is 16 residues long.

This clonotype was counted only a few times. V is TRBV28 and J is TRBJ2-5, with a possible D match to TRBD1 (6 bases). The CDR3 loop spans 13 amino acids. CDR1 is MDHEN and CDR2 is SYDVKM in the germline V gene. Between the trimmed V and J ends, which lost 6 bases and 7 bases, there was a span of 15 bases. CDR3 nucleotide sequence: TGTGCCAGCAGCTTAACAGGGTTTGGGACCCAGTACTTC. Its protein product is CASSLTGFGTQYF.

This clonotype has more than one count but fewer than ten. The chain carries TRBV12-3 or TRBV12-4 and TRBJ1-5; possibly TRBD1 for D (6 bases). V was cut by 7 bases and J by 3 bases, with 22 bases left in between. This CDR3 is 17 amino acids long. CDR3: CASTDLGQIGINQPQHF. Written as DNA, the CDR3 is TGTGCCAGCACCGACCTTGGACAGATAGGGATCAATCAGCCCCAGCATTTT.

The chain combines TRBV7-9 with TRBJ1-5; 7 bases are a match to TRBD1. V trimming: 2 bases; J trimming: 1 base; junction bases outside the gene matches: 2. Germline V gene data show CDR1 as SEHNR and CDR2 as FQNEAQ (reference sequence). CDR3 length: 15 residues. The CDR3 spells CASSLQGESNQPQHF. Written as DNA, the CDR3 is TGTGCCAGCAGCTTACAGGGGGAGAGCAATCAGCCCCAGCATTTT.

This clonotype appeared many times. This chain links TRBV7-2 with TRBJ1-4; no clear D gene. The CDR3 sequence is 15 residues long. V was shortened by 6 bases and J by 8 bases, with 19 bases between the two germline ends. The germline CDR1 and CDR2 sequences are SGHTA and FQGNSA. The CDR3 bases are TGTGCCAGCAGACAAGCCGGAAGACAAGGCGAAAAACTGTTTTTT. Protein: CASRQAGRQGEKLFF.

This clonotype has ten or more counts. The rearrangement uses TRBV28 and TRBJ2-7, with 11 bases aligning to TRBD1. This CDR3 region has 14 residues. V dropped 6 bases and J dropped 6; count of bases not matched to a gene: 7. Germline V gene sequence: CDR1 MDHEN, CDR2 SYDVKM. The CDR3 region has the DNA TGTGCCAGCAGCTCCGGACAGGGGGCTCGCGAGCAGTACTTC. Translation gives CASSSGQGAREQYF. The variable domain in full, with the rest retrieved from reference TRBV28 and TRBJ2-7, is DVKVTQSSRYLVKRTGEKVFLECVQDMDHENMFWYRQDPGLGLRLIYFSYDVKMKEKGDIPEGYSVSREKKERFSLILESASTNQTSMYLCASSSGQGAREQYFGPGTRLTVT.

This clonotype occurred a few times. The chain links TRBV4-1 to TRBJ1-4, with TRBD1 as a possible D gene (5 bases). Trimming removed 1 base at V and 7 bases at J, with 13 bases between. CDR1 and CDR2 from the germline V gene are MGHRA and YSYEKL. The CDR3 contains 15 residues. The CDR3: CASSQVGGFSEKLFF. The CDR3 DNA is TGCGCCAGCAGCCAAGTGGGGGGATTCTCTGAAAAACTGTTTTTT.

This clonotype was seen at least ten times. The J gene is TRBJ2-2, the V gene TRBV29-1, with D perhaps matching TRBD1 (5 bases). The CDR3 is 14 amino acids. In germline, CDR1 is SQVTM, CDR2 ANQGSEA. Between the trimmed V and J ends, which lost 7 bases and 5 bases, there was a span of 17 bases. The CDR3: CSAGLGVGTGELFF. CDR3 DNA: TGCAGCGCCGGTTTAGGGGTAGGGACCGGGGAGCTGTTTTTT.

DNA for the CDR3: TGTGCCAGCAGCTTATCCGGTTACAGGGACTACGAGCAGTACTTC. Its translation: CASSLSGYRDYEQYF. The chain recombines TRBV7-2 with TRBJ2-7; the D gene is possibly TRBD1 (6 bases). Germline lookup yields CDR1 SGHTA and CDR2 FQGNSA. CDR3 length equals 15 residues. V dropped 2 bases and J dropped 3 bases, with 14 bases sitting between them. Full variable domain (outside the CDR3, taken from reference TRBV7-2 and TRBJ2-7): GAGVSQSPSNKVTEKGKDVELRCDPISGHTALYWYRQSLGQGLEFLIYFQGNSAPDKSGLPSDRFSAERTGGSVSTLTIQRTQQEDSAVYLCASSLSGYRDYEQYFGPGTRLTVT.

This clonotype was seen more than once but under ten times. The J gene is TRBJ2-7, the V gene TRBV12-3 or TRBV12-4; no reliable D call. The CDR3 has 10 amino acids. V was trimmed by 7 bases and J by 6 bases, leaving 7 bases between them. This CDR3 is CASTTPEQYF. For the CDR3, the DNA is TGTGCCAGCACCACCCCCGAGCAGTACTTC.

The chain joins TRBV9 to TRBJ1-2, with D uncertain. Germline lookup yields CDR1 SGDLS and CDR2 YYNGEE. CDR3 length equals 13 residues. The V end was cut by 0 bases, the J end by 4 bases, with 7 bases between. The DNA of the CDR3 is TGTGCCAGCAGCGTAGATACAGCCTATGGCTACACCTTC. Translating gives CASSVDTAYGYTF.

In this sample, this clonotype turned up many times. For the CDR3, the DNA is TGCGCCAGCAGCCAAGGTCCGGGACAGGGGAACTATGGCTACACCTTC. This gives the protein CASSQGPGQGNYGYTF. The V gene is TRBV4-1, the J gene TRBJ1-2, with 10 bases lining up with TRBD1. Trimming at V came to 1 base and at J to 2 bases, leaving 4 bases not matched to a gene. CDR3 length equals 16 residues. Germline CDR1 reads MGHRA; CDR2 reads YSYEKL.

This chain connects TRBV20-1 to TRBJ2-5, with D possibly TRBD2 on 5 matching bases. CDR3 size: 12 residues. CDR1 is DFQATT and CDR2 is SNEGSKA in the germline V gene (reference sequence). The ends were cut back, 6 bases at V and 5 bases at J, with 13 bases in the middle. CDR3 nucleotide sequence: TGCAGTGCCAGACCGAGGAGGGAGACCCAGTACTTC. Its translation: CSARPRRETQYF.

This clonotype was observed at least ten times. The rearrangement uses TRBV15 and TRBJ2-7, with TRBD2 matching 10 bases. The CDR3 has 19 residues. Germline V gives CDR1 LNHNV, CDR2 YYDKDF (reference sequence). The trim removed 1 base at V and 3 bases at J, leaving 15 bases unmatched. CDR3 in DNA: TGTGCCACCAGCAGAGTGTTAGGGCTAGCGGGAGAGATCGACTACGAGCAGTACTTC. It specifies CATSRVLGLAGEIDYEQYF.

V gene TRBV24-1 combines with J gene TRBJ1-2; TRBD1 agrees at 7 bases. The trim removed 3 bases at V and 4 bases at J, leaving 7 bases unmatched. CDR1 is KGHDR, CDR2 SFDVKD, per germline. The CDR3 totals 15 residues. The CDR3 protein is CATSDPGQRFYGYTF. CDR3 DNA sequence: TGTGCCACCAGTGATCCGGGACAGAGATTCTATGGCTACACCTTC.

The CDR3 DNA sequence: TGCAGTGGGGGAGGTGGAGCTGTTAGCACAGATACGCAGTATTTT. Translated, it gives CSGGGGAVSTDTQYF. The chain uses TRBV20-1 and TRBJ2-3; TRBD2 might be the D (6 bases). Germline V gives CDR1 DFQATT, CDR2 SNEGSKA (reference sequence). This CDR3 comprises 15 residues. Trimming took 7 bases from V and 0 from J, leaving 17 bases between them.

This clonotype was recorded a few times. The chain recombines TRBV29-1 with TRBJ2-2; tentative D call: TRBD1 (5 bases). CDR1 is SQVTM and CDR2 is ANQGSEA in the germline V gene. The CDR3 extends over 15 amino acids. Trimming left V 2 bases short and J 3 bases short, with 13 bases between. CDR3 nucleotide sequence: TGCAGCGTTGAACAGGGTTCCCGGTACACCGGGGAGCTGTTTTTT. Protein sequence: CSVEQGSRYTGELFF.

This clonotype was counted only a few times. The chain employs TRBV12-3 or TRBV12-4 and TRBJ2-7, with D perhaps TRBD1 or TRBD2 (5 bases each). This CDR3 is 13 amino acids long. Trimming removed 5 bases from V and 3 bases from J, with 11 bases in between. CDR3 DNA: TGTGCCAGCAGTACCGGGACGGGCTACGAGCAGTACTTC. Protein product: CASSTGTGYEQYF.

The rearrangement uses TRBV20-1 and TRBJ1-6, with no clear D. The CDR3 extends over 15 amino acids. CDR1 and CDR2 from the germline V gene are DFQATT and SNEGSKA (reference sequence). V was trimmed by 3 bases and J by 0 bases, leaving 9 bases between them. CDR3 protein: CSASDEGSYNSPLHF. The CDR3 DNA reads TGCAGTGCTAGTGATGAGGGCTCCTATAATTCACCCCTCCACTTT.

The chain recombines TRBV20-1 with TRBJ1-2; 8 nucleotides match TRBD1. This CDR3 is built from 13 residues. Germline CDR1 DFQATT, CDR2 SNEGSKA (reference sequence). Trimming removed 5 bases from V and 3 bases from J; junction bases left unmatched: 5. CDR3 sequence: CSAETGVDYGYTF. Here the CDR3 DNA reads TGCAGTGCTGAGACAGGGGTGGACTATGGCTACACCTTC.